This T cell receptor beta chain derives from a study of cytomegalovirus exposure and HLA in healthy donors. V shed 8 bases, J shed 1 base, and the junction held 2 bases outside the gene matches. The CDR3 totals 14 residues. Germline V CDR1 and CDR2: KGHSH, LQKENI. The PCR had 60 Vbeta and 13 Jbeta primers. Authors' processing steps: Roughly 10 million shared chains were among around 80 million unique TCR beta chains counted in a later analysis. Sequencing used immunoSEQ multiplex PCR; TCRdb keeps in-frame clones, though not all of them. Clone size and the V and J calls come from that table; the DNA yielded D and trimming. The sample shows 250,000 or so clones, approximately 91% of them seen only once. A remark on this clone: As yet, its antigen is unknown.

Whole-study results and caveats: TCR beta sequences reportedly predicted the HLA-A and HLA-B alleles of most subjects accurately.

The source material was PBMCs. This TCR came from a girl aged 2-15 years in good health and CMV-seronegative. The V and J genes are TRBV18 and TRBJ2-2, with 9 bases matching TRBD1. CDR3 sequence (DNA): TGTGCCAGCGGGGGACAGGGGAACACCGGGGAGCTGTTTTTT. Protein: CASGGQGNTGELFF.